Listed here are 14 T cell receptor beta chains from one sample, sequenced in a study of beta chain features in type 1 diabetes. Expressed TCRB transcripts got sequenced, as all isolated RNA was reverse transcribed. TCRdb keeps only in-frame clones here, not all; method: immunoSEQ multiplex PCR. The data hold more than 150,000 clones, with around 13% observed a single time. The specimen sequenced was central memory CD4+ T cells from blood. Receptors were obtained from a woman between 18 and 29 years old in good health.

This chain joins TRBV30 and TRBJ1-3, with D possibly TRBD1 on 5 matching bases. The CDR3 is 17 amino acids. CDR1 is GTSNPN, CDR2 SVGIG, per germline (reference sequence). V was pared by 2 bases and J by 0 bases, with 17 bases between. The CDR3 region is CAWSLGNTGYSGNTIYF. The CDR3 DNA follows: TGTGCCTGGAGTCTGGGAAACACAGGTTACTCTGGAAACACCATATATTTT.

The V call is TRBV6-6, the J call TRBJ2-7; D is ambiguous. The CDR3 totals 13 residues. The V end was cut by 7 bases, the J end by 0 bases, with 10 bases between. The germline gives CDR1 MNHNY, CDR2 SVGAGI (reference sequence). CDR3 region: CASTPSHSYEQYF. As DNA, the CDR3 is TGTGCCAGCACCCCATCACACTCCTACGAGCAGTACTTC.

The chain has TRBV2 and TRBJ1-4, with TRBD1 matching 11 bases. V gave up 3 bases and J gave up 8 bases; unmatched junction bases: 5. The CDR3 extends over 15 amino acids. CDR1 is SNHLY and CDR2 is FYNNEI in the germline V gene. CDR3 sequence (DNA): TGTGCCAGCAGTGAGGACAGGGGGCGCGTAGAAAAACTGTTTTTT. This encodes CASSEDRGRVEKLFF.

This clone was seen only a few times. The chain uses TRBV7-9 and TRBJ1-1; 7 nucleotides align to TRBD1. CDR3 length: 14 amino acids. Germline lookup yields CDR1 SEHNR and CDR2 FQNEAQ (reference sequence). With V trimmed by 1 base and J by 6 bases, 5 bases remained unmatched. The CDR3, as DNA: TGTGCCAGCAGCTTAGAGGCACAGGGGTCTGAAGCTTTCTTT. It encodes CASSLEAQGSEAFF.

This clone occurred a few times. The genes are TRBV14 and TRBJ2-6; 7 positions agree with TRBD2. Per the germline V gene, CDR1 is SGHDN and CDR2 is FVKESK. The CDR3 extends over 15 amino acids. V was pared by 4 bases and J by 2 bases, with 2 bases of the junction left unmatched. The CDR3 region is CASSLGGAGANVLTF. DNA of the CDR3: TGTGCCAGCAGCCTGGGGGGGGCTGGGGCCAACGTCCTGACTTTC. Full variable domain (remainder filled in from reference TRBV14 and TRBJ2-6): EAGVTQFPSHSVIEKGQTVTLRCDPISGHDNLYWYRRVMGKEIKFLLHFVKESKQDESGMPNNRFLAERTGGTYSTLKVQPAELEDSGVYFCASSLGGAGANVLTFGAGSRLTVL.

With regard to this clone: This sample includes further DNA sequences coding for the same CDR3. The chain uses TRBV29-1 and TRBJ1-5, with TRBD1 identical over 10 bases. The germline V gene has CDR1 SQVTM and CDR2 ANQGSEA. Trimming at V came to 6 bases and at J to 5 bases, leaving 4 bases not matched to a gene. There are 13 residues in the CDR3. CDR3 amino acids: CSVGQGKDQPQHF. The CDR3 nucleotides read TGCAGCGTGGGACAGGGGAAGGATCAGCCCCAGCATTTT.

The chain has TRBV7-9 and TRBJ2-7; possible D gene TRBD2, 6 bases. Trimming pared 1 base from V and 10 bases from J, leaving 17 bases between. Germline V lookup: CDR1 SEHNR, CDR2 FQNEAQ (reference sequence). The CDR3 runs to 14 residues. The CDR3, as DNA: TGTGCCAGCAGCTTAGGTCCCGGGACTCGCCACCAGTACTTC. It codes for CASSLGPGTRHQYF.

In its sample, this clone was seen a few times. V and J are TRBV29-1 and TRBJ2-3; 9 nucleotides match TRBD2. Germline V gene sequence: CDR1 SQVTM, CDR2 ANQGSEA. There are 15 residues in the CDR3. Trimming cost V 4 bases and J 0 bases; bases outside gene matches: 5. The CDR3 region has the DNA TGCAGCGTTGCAGCGGGGGGAGCTAGCACAGATACGCAGTATTTT. Its translation: CSVAAGGASTDTQYF.

This clone has a handful of counts. The CDR3 coding sequence is TGTGCCAGCAGCCAGTACGGCGGGGCCCTCAGGGAGGGCTACACCTTC. Its translation: CASSQYGGALREGYTF. The V gene is TRBV14, the J gene TRBJ1-2, with a weak D call TRBD1 (5 bases). V lost 3 bases to trimming and J lost 8 bases, with 22 bases between them. Germline CDR1 SGHDN, CDR2 FVKESK. This CDR3 comprises 16 residues.

The table lists this clone with a few counts. The rearrangement uses TRBV5-4 and TRBJ2-1, with a possible D match to TRBD2 (6 bases). The CDR3 is 15 residues long. Germline V gives CDR1 SGHNT, CDR2 YYREEE (reference sequence). V was shortened by 4 bases and J by 0 bases, with 11 bases between the two germline ends. CDR3 in amino acids: CASSLDYGSYNEQFF. For the CDR3, the DNA is TGTGCCAGCAGCCTGGACTATGGCTCCTACAATGAGCAGTTCTTC.

This clone turned up a few times. This sequence joins TRBV5-1 and TRBJ1-2; the match to TRBD1 covers 9 bases. The J segment lost 7 bases and the V segment lost 2 bases, leaving 3 bases of the junction unmatched. The length of the CDR3 is 13 residues. The V gene's germline CDR1 is SGHRS and CDR2 YFSETQ. CDR3 bases: TGCGCCAGCAGCTTCCGGGACAGGGCTGGCTACACCTTC. Protein product: CASSFRDRAGYTF.

This clone was found a few times. V usage is TRBV19 and J usage is TRBJ1-2; D call uncertain. Germline V gene sequence: CDR1 LNHDA, CDR2 SQIVND (reference sequence). The CDR3 sequence is 13 residues long. V lost 4 bases, J lost 8 bases, and 14 bases lay in between. The CDR3 coding sequence is TGTGCCAGTAGTACCCTTGCACCACGGGGCTACACCTTC. Translated, it gives CASSTLAPRGYTF.

This rearrangement joins TRBV19 to TRBJ2-7; TRBD2 might be the D (6 bases). V lost 4 bases and J lost 6, with 10 bases in between. Germline V gene sequence: CDR1 LNHDA, CDR2 SQIVND (reference sequence). The CDR3 runs to 12 residues. The chain's CDR3 is CASSTWGLEQYF. The CDR3 coding sequence is TGTGCCAGTAGTACCTGGGGACTCGAGCAGTACTTC.

This clone was detected only a few times. The chain links TRBV5-1 to TRBJ2-7; 11 bases are shared with TRBD1. CDR3 length: 14 residues. Per the germline V gene, CDR1 is SGHRS and CDR2 is YFSETQ. Trimming removed 1 base from V and 5 bases from J; junction bases left unmatched: 2. The CDR3 loop reads CASSLKDRGHEQYF. Written as DNA, the CDR3 is TGCGCCAGCAGCTTGAAGGACAGGGGGCACGAGCAGTACTTC.